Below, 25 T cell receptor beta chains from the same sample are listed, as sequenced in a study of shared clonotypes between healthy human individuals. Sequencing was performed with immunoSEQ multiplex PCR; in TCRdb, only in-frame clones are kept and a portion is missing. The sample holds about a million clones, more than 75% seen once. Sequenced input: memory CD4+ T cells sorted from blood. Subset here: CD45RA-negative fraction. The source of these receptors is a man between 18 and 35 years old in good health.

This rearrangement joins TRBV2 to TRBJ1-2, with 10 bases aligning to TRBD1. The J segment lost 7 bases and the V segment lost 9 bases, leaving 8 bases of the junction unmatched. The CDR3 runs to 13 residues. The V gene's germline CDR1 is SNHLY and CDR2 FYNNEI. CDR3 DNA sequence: TGTGCCAGTCAGGAGACAGGGGGCCTTGGCTACACCTTC. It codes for CASQETGGLGYTF.

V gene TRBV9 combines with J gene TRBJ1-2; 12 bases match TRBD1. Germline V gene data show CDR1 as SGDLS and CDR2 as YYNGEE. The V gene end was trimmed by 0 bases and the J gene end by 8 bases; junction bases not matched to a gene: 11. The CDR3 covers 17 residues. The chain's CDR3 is CASSVGGTGGLVGGYTF. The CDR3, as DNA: TGTGCCAGCAGCGTAGGAGGGACAGGGGGCCTAGTGGGCGGCTACACCTTC. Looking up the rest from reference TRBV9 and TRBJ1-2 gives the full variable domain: DSGVTQTPKHLITATGQRVTLRCSPRSGDLSVYWYQQSLDQGLQFLIQYYNGEERAKGNILERFSAQQFPDLHSELNLSSLELGDSALYFCASSVGGTGGLVGGYTFGSGTRLTVV.

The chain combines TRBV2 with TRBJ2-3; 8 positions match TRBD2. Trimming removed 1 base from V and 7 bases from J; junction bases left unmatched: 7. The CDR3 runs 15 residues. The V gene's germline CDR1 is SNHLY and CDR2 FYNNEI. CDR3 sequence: CASSEEGTSTNTQYF. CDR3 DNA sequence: TGTGCCAGCAGTGAAGAAGGGACTAGTACTAATACGCAGTATTTT.

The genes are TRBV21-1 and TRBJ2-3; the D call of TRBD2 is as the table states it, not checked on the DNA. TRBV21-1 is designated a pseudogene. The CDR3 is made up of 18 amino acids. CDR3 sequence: CASSKNKASGRVTDTQYF. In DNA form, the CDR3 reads TGTGCCAGCAGCAAAAACAAGGCTAGCGGGAGAGTTACAGATACGCAGTATTTT.

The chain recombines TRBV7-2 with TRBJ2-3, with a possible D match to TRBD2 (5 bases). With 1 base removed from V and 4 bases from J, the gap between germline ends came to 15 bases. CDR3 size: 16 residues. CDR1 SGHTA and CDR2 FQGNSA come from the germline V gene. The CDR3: CASSLGGSSYSDTQYF. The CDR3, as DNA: TGTGCCAGCAGCTTAGGCGGGTCTAGCTATTCAGATACGCAGTATTTT.

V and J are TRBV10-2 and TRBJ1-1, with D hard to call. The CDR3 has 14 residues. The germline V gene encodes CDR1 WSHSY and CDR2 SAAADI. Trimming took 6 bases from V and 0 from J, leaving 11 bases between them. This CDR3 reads CASRETVMNTEAFF. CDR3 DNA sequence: TGCGCCAGCAGGGAGACGGTTATGAACACTGAAGCTTTCTTT.

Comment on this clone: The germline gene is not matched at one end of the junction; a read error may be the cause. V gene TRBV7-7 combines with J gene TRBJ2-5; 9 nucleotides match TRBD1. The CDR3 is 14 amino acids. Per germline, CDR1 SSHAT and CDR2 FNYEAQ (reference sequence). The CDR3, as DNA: TGTGCTAGCAGCGTAACCGGGACAGGGGAGACCCAGTACTTC. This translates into CASSVTGTGETQYF.

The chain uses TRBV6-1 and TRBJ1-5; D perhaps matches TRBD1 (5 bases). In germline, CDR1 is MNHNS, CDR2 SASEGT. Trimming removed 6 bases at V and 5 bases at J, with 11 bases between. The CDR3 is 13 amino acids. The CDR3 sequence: CASRQVFDQPQHF. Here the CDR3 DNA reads TGTGCCAGCAGACAGGTTTTCGATCAGCCCCAGCATTTT.

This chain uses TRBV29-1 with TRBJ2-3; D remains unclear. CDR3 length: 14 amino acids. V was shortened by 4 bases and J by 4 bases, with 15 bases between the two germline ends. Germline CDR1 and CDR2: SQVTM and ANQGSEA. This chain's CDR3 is CSVGRRLDADTQYF. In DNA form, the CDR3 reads TGCAGCGTTGGACGAAGGCTCGACGCAGATACGCAGTATTTT.

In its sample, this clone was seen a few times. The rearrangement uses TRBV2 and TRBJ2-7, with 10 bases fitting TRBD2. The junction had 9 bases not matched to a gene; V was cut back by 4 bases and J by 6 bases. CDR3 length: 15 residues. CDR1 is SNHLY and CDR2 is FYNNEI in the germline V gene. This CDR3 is CASSGTSGRDSEQYF. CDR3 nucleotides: TGTGCCAGCAGTGGCACCAGCGGGAGGGACTCCGAGCAGTACTTC.

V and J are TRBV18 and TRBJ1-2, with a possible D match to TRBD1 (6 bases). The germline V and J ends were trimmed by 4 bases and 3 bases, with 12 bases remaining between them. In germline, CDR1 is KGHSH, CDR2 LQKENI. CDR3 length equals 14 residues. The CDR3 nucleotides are TGTGCCAGCTCACAAGAACAGGGAGACTATGGCTACACCTTC. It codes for CASSQEQGDYGYTF.

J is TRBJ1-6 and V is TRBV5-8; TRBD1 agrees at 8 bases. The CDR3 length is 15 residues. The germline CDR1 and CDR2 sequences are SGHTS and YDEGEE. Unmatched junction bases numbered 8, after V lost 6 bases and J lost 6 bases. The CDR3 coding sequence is TGTGCCAGCACTGGCAGGGGACAGGCTAATTCACCCCTCCACTTT. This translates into CASTGRGQANSPLHF.

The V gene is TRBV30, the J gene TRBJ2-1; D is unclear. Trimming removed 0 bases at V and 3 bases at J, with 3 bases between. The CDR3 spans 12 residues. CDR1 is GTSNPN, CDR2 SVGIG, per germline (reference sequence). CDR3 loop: CAWSVDYNEQFF. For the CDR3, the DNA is TGTGCCTGGAGTGTAGACTACAATGAGCAGTTCTTC.

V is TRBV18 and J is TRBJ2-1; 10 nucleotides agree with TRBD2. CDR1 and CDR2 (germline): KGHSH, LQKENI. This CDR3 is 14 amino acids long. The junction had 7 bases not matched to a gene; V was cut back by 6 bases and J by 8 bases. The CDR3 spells CASSPSSGGDEQFF. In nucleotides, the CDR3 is TGTGCCAGCTCCCCCTCTAGCGGGGGCGATGAGCAGTTCTTC.

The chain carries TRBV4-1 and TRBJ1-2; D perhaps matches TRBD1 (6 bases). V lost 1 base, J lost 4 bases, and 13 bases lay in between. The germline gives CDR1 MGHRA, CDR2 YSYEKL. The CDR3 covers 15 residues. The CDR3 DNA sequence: TGCGCCAGCAGCCAAGTTCTGCAGGGGCTCTATGGCTACACCTTC. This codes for CASSQVLQGLYGYTF.

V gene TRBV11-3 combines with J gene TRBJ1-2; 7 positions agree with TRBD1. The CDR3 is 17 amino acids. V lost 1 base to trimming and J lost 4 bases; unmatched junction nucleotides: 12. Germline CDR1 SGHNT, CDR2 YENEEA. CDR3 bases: TGTGCCAGCAGCTTAGTAAAGAAACAGGGACAGTTCTATGGCTACACCTTC. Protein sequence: CASSLVKKQGQFYGYTF.

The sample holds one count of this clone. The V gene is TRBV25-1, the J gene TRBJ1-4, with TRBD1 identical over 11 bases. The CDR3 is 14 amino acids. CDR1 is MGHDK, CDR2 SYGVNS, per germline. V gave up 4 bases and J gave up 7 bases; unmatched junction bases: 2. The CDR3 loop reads CASSVGQGVEKLFF. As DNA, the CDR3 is TGTGCCAGCAGTGTGGGACAGGGGGTTGAAAAACTGTTTTTT.

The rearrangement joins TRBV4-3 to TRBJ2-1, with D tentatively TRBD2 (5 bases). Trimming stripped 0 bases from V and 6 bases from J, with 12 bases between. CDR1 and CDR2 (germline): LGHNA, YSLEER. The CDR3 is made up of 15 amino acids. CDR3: CASSQERGIFNEQFF. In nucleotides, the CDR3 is TGCGCCAGCAGCCAAGAACGAGGGATTTTCAATGAGCAGTTCTTC.

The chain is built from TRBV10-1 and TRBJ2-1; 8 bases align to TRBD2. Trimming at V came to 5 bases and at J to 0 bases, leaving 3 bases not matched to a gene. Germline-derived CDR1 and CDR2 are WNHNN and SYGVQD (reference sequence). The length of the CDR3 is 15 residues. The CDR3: CASSRGTSSYNEQFF. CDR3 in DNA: TGCGCCAGCAGTCGGGGGACTAGCTCCTACAATGAGCAGTTCTTC.

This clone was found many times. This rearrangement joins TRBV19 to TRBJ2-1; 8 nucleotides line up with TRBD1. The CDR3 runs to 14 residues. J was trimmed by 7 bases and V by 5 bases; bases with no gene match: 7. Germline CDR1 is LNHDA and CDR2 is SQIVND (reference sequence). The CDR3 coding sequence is TGTGCCAGTAGTTCAAGGACAGGGAGAAATGAGCAGTTCTTC. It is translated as CASSSRTGRNEQFF.

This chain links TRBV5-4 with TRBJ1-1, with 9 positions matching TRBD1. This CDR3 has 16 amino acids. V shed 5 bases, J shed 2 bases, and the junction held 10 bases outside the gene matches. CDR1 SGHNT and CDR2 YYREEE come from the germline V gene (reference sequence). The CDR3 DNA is TGTGCCAGCAGGCCGGACAGGGGAGCGCTTAACACTGAAGCTTTCTTT. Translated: CASRPDRGALNTEAFF.

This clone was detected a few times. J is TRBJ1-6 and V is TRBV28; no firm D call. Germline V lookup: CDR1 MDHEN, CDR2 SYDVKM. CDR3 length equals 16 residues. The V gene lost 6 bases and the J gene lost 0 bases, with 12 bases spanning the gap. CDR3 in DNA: TGTGCCAGCAGCCCGATAGGGAGCTCCTATAATTCACCCCTCCACTTT. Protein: CASSPIGSSYNSPLHF.

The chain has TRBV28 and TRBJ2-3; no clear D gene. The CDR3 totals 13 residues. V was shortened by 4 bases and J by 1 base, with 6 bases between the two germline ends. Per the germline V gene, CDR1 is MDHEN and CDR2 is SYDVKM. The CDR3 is CASSSRRTDTQYF. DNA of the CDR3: TGTGCCAGCAGTTCACGGCGCACAGATACGCAGTATTTT.

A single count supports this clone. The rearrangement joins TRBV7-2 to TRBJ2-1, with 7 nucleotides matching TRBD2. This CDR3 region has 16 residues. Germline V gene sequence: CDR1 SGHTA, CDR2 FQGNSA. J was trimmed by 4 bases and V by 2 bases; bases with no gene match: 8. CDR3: CASSLNLAAQYNEQFF. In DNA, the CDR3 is TGTGCCAGCAGCTTAAACCTAGCGGCCCAATACAATGAGCAGTTCTTC.

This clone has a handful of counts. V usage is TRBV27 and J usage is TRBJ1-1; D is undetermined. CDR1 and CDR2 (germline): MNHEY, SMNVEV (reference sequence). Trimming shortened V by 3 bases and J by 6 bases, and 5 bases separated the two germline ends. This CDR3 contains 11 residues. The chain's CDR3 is CASSFRSEAFF. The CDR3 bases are TGTGCCAGCAGTTTTCGGTCTGAAGCTTTCTTT.